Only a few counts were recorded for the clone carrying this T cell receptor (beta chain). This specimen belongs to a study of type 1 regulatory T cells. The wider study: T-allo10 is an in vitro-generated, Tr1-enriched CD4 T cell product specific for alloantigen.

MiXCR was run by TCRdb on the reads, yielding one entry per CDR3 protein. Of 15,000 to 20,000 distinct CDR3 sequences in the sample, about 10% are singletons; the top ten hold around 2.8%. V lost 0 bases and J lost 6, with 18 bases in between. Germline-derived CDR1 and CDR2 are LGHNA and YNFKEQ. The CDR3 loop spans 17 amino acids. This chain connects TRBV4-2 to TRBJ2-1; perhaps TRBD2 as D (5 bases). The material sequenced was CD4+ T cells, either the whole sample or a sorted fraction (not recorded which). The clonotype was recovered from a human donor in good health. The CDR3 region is CASSQDQSAAAGNEQFF. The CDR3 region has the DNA TGTGCCAGCAGCCAAGATCAATCAGCGGCAGCCGGCAATGAGCAGTTCTTC.